This section outlines one T cell receptor (beta chain) sequence together with its context. Antigen specificity is unknown. Every participating donor contributed about 10 milliliters of peripheral blood through a draw. It was with a sample-barcoded 5' primer and a J-beta primer mix that a second PCR of roughly 6 to 12 cycles was run. Every single cDNA molecule received a tag from a template-switch adaptor with 12 random nucleotides. TCRdb processed the 5' RACE reads anew with MiXCR; each CDR3 protein has one entry. Of 1,500,000 or so distinct CDR3 sequences listed, approximately 42% are singletons. The CDR3 is 12 amino acids. Per the germline V gene, CDR1 is DFQATT and CDR2 is SNEGSKA (reference sequence). Trimming removed 5 bases from V and 5 bases from J, with 12 bases in between. These data come from a study of blood T cells in healthy people across ages. Findings and caveats of the study: Both naive CD4+ cell counts and diversity were greater in long-lived donors than in aged donors.

The specimen sequenced was blood. The chain joins TRBV20-1 to TRBJ1-2; D remains ambiguous. The sequence was obtained from a woman aged 18-35 years in good health. The CDR3 nucleotides are TGCAGTGCTTATCCCTCATTGTATGGCTACACCTTC. Protein sequence: CSAYPSLYGYTF.